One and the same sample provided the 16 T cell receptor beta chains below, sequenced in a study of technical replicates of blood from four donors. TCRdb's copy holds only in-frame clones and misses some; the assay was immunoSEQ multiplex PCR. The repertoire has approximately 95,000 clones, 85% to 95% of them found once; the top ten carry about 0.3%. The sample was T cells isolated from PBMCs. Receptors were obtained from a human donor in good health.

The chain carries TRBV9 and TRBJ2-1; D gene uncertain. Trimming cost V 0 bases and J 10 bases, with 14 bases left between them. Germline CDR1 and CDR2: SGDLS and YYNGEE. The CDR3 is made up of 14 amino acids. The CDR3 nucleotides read TGTGCCAGCAGCGTAGACAGTTCCCTTCGGGAGCAGTTCTTC. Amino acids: CASSVDSSLREQFF.

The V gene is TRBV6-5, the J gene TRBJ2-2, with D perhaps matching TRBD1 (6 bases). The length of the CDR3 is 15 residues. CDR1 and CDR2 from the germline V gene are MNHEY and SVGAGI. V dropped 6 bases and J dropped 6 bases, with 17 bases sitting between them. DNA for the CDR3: TGTGCCAGCAGACCCGGACAGTTATGGGCCGGGGAGCTGTTTTTT. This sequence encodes CASRPGQLWAGELFF.

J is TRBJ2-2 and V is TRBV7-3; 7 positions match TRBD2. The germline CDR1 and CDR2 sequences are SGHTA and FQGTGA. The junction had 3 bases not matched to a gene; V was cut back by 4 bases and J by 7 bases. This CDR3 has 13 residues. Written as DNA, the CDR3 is TGTGCCAGCAGCTCAAAGCGGGACGGGGAGCTGTTTTTT. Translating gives CASSSKRDGELFF.

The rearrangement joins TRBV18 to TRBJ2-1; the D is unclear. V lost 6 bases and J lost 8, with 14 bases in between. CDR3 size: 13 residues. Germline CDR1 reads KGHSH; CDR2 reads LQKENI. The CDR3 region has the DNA TGTGCCAGCTCGCGCCTAGTGTCCGATGAGCAGTTCTTC. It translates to CASSRLVSDEQFF.

CDR3 sequence: CASNRREGYNEQFF. The CDR3 DNA is TGTGCCAGTAATCGGCGGGAGGGTTACAATGAGCAGTTCTTC. This chain connects TRBV19 to TRBJ2-1, with TRBD2 matching over 9 bases. Germline CDR1 is LNHDA and CDR2 is SQIVND (reference sequence). Trimming at V came to 7 bases and at J to 4 bases, leaving 5 bases not matched to a gene. The CDR3 contains 14 residues.

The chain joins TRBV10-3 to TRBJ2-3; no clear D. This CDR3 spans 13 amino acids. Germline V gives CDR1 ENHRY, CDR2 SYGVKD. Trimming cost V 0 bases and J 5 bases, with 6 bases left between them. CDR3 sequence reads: CAISESSGDTQYF. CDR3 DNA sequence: TGTGCCATCAGTGAGTCTTCGGGAGATACGCAGTATTTT.

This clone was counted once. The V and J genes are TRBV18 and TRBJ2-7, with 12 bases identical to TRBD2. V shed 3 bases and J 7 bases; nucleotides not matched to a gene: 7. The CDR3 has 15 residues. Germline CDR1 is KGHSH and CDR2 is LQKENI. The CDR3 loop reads CASSPRLAGDREQYF. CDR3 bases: TGTGCCAGCTCACCGAGACTAGCGGGAGATAGGGAGCAGTACTTC. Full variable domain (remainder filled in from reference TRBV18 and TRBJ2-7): NAGVMQNPRHLVRRRGQEARLRCSPMKGHSHVYWYRQLPEEGLKFMVYLQKENIIDESGMPKERFSAEFPKEGPSILRIQQVVRGDSAAYFCASSPRLAGDREQYFGPGTRLTVT.

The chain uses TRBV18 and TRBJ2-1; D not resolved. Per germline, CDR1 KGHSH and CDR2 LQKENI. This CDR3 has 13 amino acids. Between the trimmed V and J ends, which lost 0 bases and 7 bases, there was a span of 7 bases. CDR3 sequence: CASSPPVGNEQFF. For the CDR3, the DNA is TGTGCCAGCTCACCACCTGTCGGGAATGAGCAGTTCTTC. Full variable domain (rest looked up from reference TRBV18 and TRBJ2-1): NAGVMQNPRHLVRRRGQEARLRCSPMKGHSHVYWYRQLPEEGLKFMVYLQKENIIDESGMPKERFSAEFPKEGPSILRIQQVVRGDSAAYFCASSPPVGNEQFFGPGTRLTVL.

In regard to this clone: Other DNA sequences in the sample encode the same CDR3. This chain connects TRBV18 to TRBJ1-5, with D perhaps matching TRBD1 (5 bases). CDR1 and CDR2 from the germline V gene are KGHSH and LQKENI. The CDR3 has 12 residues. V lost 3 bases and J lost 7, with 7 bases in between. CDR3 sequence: CASSPPGQPQHF. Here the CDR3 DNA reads TGTGCCAGCTCACCTCCAGGGCAGCCCCAGCATTTT.

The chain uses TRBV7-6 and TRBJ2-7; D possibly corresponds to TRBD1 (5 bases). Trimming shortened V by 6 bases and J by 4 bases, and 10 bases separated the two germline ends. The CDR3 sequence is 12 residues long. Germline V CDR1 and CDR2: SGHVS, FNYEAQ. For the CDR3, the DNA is TGTGCCAGCAGTCCCCCAGGGTACGAGCAGTACTTC. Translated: CASSPPGYEQYF.

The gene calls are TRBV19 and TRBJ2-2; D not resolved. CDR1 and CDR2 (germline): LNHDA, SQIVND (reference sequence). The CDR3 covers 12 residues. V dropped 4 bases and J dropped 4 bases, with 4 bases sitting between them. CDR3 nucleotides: TGTGCCAGTAGTACCCTCACCGGGGAGCTGTTTTTT. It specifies CASSTLTGELFF.

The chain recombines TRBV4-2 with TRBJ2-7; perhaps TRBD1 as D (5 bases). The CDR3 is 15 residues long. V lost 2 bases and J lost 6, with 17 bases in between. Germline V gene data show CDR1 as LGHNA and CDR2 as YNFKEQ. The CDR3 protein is CASSQPDSGILEQYF. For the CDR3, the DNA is TGTGCCAGCAGCCAACCAGATTCAGGGATTCTCGAGCAGTACTTC.

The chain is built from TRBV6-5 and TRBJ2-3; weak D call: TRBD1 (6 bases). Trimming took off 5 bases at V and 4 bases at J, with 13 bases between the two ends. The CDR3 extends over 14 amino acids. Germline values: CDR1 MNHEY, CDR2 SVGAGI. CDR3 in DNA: TGTGCCAGCAGTCTACAGGGTGGTGCAGATACGCAGTATTTT. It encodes CASSLQGGADTQYF.

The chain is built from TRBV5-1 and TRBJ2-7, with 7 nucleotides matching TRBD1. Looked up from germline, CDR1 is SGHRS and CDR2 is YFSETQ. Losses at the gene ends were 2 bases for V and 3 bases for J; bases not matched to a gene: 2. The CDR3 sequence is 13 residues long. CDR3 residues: CASSLTGVYEQYF. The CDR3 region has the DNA TGCGCCAGCAGCTTAACAGGGGTCTACGAGCAGTACTTC.

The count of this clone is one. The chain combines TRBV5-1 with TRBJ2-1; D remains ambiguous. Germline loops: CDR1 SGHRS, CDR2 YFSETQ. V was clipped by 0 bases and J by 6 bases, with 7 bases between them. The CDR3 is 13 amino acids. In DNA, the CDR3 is TGCGCCAGCAGCTTGGCTGGCCGCAATGAGCAGTTCTTC. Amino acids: CASSLAGRNEQFF.

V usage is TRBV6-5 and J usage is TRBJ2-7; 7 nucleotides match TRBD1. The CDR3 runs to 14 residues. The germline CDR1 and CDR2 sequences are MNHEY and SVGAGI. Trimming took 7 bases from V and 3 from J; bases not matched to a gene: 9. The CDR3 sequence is CASTRGTVYYEQYF. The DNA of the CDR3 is TGTGCCAGCACCCGAGGGACAGTTTACTACGAGCAGTACTTC.